This is a list of T cell receptor beta chains from one sample in a study of cytomegalovirus exposure and HLA in healthy donors. Measured with immunoSEQ multiplex PCR; TCRdb has only the in-frame clones, and not every one. The sample lists under 250,000 clones, almost 80% occurring once. Sequencing was carried out using PBMCs. The receptors come from a male donor in good health and CMV-seronegative. Both conserved end residues are part of each CDR3. A D gene is named only where the DNA matches it firmly. The listing skips clone size in some rows; elsewhere it reads once, few, many or a size class.

v_gene	d_gene	abundance	j_gene	CDR3aa	CDR3nt
TRBV7-2	TRBD1	NA	TRBJ2-7	CASSLRTGDYEQYF	TGTGCCAGCAGCCTACGGACAGGGGACTACGAGCAGTACTTC
TRBV11-3	NA	few	TRBJ1-1	CASSLGAEAFF	TGTGCCAGCAGCTTGGGCGCTGAAGCTTTCTTT
TRBV5-4	TRBD1	NA	TRBJ1-1	CASSRSSTGAATEAFF	TGTGCCAGCAGCCGTTCCTCGACAGGGGCAGCCACTGAAGCTTTCTTT
TRBV27	NA	NA	TRBJ1-2	CASSLVQGRGYTF	TGTGCCAGCAGTTTAGTACAGGGCCGTGGCTACACCTTC
TRBV9	TRBD2	few	TRBJ2-3	CASSAPGTSMDTQYF	TGTGCCAGCAGCGCCCCCGGGACTAGCATGGATACGCAGTATTTT
TRBV28	NA	NA	TRBJ1-3	CASSLQGLAGNTIYF	TGTGCCAGCAGTTTACAGGGGTTGGCTGGAAACACCATATATTTT
TRBV4-3	NA	NA	TRBJ1-2	CASSQDLGGYYGYTF	TGCGCCAGCAGCCAAGATTTAGGGGGTTACTATGGCTACACCTTC
TRBV6-5	NA	once	TRBJ1-1	CASRSTWPMNTEAFF	TGTGCCAGCAGATCCACATGGCCGATGAACACTGAAGCTTTCTTT
TRBV6-5	NA	once	TRBJ2-7	CASGGSKYEQYF	TGTGCCAGCGGCGGCAGCAAATACGAGCAGTACTTC
TRBV5-4	TRBD2	NA	TRBJ2-5	CASTPSGGVQETQYF	TGTGCCAGCACCCCTAGCGGGGGGGTCCAAGAGACCCAGTACTTC
TRBV23-1	TRBD1	NA	TRBJ2-5	CASSPRAGTGGETQYF	TGCGCCAGCAGTCCTCGGGCCGGAACAGGGGGAGAGACCCAGTACTTC
TRBV6-5	NA	NA	TRBJ2-3	CASLLGQSSTDTQYF	TGTGCCAGCCTCCTGGGGCAGTCTAGCACAGATACGCAGTATTTT
TRBV5-1	NA	NA	TRBJ2-3	CASSLLPRSEDTQYF	TGCGCCAGCAGCTTGCTCCCTCGGTCCGAAGATACGCAGTATTTT
TRBV27	TRBD1	NA	TRBJ2-7	CASSSRGTDPYEQYF	TGTGCCAGCAGTAGCCGAGGGACAGACCCCTACGAGCAGTACTTC
TRBV9	NA	NA	TRBJ1-3	CASGPGDSGNTIYF	TGTGCCAGCGGCCCAGGGGACTCTGGAAACACCATATATTTT
TRBV2	NA	NA	TRBJ1-4	CASSGPANEKLFF	TGTGCCAGCAGTGGGCCAGCTAATGAAAAACTGTTTTTT
TRBV6-6	NA	NA	TRBJ2-5	CASSFRVQETQYF	TGTGCCAGCAGTTTCAGGGTCCAAGAGACCCAGTACTTC
TRBV27	TRBD1	NA	TRBJ2-7	CASSLGQHWEQCF	TGTGCCAGCAGTTTGGGACAGCACTGGGAGCAGTGCTTC
TRBV27	NA	NA	TRBJ2-7	CASSLSYEQYF	TGTGCCAGCAGCCTCTCCTACGAGCAGTACTTC
TRBV19	NA	NA	TRBJ1-5	CASPHPGVVGGRGNQPQHF	TGTGCCAGTCCACATCCGGGGGTCGTCGGGGGGAGAGGCAATCAGCCCCAGCATTTT
TRBV5-6	TRBD1	NA	TRBJ1-2	CASSPPIAGGLGYTF	TGTGCCAGCAGCCCCCCAATCGCAGGGGGCCTTGGCTACACCTTC
TRBV30	NA	NA	TRBJ1-5	CAWSVGRSSNQPQHF	TGTGCCTGGAGTGTTGGCCGTTCTAGCAATCAGCCCCAGCATTTT
TRBV7-2	NA	NA	TRBJ2-7	CASSLGRGNYEQYF	TGTGCCAGCAGCTTAGGTCGGGGTAATTACGAGCAGTACTTC
TRBV6-1	TRBD1	NA	TRBJ2-5	CASSTGTGGETQYF	TGTGCCAGCAGTACTGGGACAGGGGGAGAGACCCAGTACTTC
TRBV27	NA	NA	TRBJ1-1	CASSFLGGSTEAFF	TGTGCCAGCAGTTTCCTAGGGGGAAGCACTGAAGCTTTCTTT
TRBV9	TRBD1	NA	TRBJ1-2	CASSGWTGDNYGYTF	TGTGCCAGCAGCGGTTGGACAGGGGATAACTATGGCTACACCTTC
TRBV10-3	TRBD2	few	TRBJ2-2	CAISRPSGSGGLSGELFF	TGTGCCATCAGTCGCCCCTCCGGTAGCGGGGGGCTTTCCGGGGAGCTGTTTTTT
TRBV6-4	NA	NA	TRBJ1-1	CASSSQVNTEAFF	TGTGCCAGCAGCTCACAGGTGAACACTGAAGCTTTCTTT
TRBV30	NA	once	TRBJ2-7	CAWTGRAHEQYF	TGTGCCTGGACGGGCAGGGCCCACGAGCAGTACTTC
TRBV7-9	NA	once	TRBJ2-3	CASSFRRGRTDTQYF	TGTGCCAGCAGCTTTAGGCGGGGTCGCACAGATACGCAGTATTTT
TRBV19	TRBD1	NA	TRBJ1-1	CASSMPGGITEAFF	TGTGCCAGTAGTATGCCAGGGGGTATCACTGAAGCTTTCTTT
TRBV9	TRBD2	NA	TRBJ2-1	CASSVAGTSGDDEQFF	TGTGCCAGCAGCGTAGCTGGGACTAGCGGGGACGATGAGCAGTTCTTC